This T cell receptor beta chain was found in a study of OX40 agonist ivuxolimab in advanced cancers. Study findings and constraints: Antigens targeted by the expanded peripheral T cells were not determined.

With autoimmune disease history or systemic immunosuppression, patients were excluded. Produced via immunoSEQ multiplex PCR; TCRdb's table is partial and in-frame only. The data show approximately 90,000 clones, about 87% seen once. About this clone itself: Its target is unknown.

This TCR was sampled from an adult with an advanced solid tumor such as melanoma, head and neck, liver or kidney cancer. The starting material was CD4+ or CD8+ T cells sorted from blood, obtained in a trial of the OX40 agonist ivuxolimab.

CDR3 loop: CASSVGTADNQPQHF. CDR3 DNA sequence: TGTGCCAGCAGCGTGGGGACAGCCGACAATCAGCCCCAGCATTTT. The V and J genes are TRBV9 and TRBJ1-5; 7 bases fit TRBD1. Germline V gene sequence: CDR1 SGDLS, CDR2 YYNGEE. The CDR3 is made up of 15 amino acids. With 2 bases clipped from V and 3 bases from J, the junction kept 5 bases outside the gene matches.